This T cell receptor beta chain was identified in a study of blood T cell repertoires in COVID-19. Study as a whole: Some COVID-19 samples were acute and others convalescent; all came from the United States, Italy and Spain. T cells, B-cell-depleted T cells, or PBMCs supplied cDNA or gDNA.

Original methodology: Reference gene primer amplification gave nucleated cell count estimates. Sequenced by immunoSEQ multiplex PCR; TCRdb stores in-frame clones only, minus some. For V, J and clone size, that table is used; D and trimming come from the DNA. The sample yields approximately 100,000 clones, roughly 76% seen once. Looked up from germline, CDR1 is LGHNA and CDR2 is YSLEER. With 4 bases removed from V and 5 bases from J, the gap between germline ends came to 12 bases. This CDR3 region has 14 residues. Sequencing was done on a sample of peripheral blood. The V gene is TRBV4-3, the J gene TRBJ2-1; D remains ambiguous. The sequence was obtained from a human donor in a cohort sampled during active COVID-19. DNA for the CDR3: TGCGCCAGCAGCCCCTTCCCTATCGACAATGAGCAGTTCTTC. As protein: CASSPFPIDNEQFF.